This T cell receptor beta chain was observed in a study of T cells after yellow fever vaccination. This clonotype was seen a few times. This CDR3 has 17 residues. V lost 0 bases to trimming and J lost 0 bases; unmatched junction nucleotides: 0. In germline, CDR1 is MRHNA, CDR2 SNTAGT. MiXCR was run by TCRdb on the 5' RACE reads, yielding one entry per CDR3 protein. The data show 300,000 to 400,000 distinct CDR3 sequences, 8.7% seen once. The sample here was PBMCs, taken on the day of the first yellow fever vaccination. The J gene is TRBJ2-2, the V gene TRBV6-4; 11 nucleotides line up with TRBD2. The TCR originated in a man in his late teens or twenties who received the YFV17D yellow fever vaccine. The CDR3 bases are TGTGCCAGCAGTGACTCTAGCGGGGGGGCGAACACCGGGGAGCTGTTTTTT. This sequence encodes CASSDSSGGANTGELFF.